This T cell receptor beta chain was identified during a study of blood T cell repertoires in COVID-19. Background on the study: Spain, Italy and the United States supplied samples that represented acute and convalescent COVID-19. PBMCs, B-cell-depleted T cells, or T cells were the source of the cDNA or gDNA that made up the material.

Clones were read by immunoSEQ multiplex PCR, and TCRdb kept only the in-frame ones, dropping some. The data show about 220,000 clones, with 82% seen just once and less than 6% held by the top ten. There are 15 residues in the CDR3. Germline V lookup: CDR1 MDHEN, CDR2 SYDVKM. The V end was cut by 5 bases, the J end by 3 bases, with 16 bases between. The sequence was collected from a woman aged 70-85 years with COVID-19, enrolled during active disease. This chain joins TRBV28 and TRBJ1-2, with D tentatively TRBD1 (5 bases). Sequenced material: peripheral blood. The CDR3 nucleotides read TGTGCCAGCAGTCCGGGGGGTGGGAGTCACTATGGCTACACCTTC. Its protein product is CASSPGGGSHYGYTF.